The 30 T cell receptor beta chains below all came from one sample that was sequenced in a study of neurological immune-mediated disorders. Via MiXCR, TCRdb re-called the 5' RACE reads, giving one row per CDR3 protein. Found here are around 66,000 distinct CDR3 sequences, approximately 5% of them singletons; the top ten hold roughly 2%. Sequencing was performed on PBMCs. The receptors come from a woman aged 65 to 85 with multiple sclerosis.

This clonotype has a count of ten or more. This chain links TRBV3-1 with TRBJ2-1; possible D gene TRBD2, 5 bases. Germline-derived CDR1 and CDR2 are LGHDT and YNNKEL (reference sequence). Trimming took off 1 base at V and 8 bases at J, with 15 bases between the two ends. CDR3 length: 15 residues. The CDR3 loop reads CASSQGVLASHEQFF. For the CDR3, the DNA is TGTGCCAGCAGCCAAGGGGTGCTAGCTTCCCATGAGCAGTTCTTC.

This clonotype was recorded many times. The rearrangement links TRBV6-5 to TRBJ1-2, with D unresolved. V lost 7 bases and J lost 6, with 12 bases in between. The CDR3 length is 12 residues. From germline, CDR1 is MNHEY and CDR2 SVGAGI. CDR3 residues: CASTTTGHGYTF. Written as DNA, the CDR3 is TGTGCCAGCACGACTACGGGCCATGGCTACACCTTC.

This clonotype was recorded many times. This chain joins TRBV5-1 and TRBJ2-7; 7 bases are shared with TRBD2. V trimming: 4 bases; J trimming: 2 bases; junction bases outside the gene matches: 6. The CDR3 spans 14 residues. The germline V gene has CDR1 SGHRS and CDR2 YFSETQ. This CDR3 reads CASSPGGGTYEQYF. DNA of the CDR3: TGCGCCAGCAGCCCGGGCGGGGGTACCTACGAGCAGTACTTC.

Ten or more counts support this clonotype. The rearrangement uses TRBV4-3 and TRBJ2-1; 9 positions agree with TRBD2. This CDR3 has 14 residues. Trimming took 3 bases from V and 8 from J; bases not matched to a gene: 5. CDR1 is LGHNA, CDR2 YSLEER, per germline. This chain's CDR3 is CASSHGLAMDEQFF. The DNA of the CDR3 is TGCGCCAGCAGCCATGGACTAGCGATGGATGAGCAGTTCTTC.

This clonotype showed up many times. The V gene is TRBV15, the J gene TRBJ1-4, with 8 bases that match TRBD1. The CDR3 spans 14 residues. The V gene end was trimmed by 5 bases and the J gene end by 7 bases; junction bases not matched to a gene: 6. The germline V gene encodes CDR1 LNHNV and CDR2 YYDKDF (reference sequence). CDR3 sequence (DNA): TGTGCCACCAGCCCAGGACAGGGCGGTGAAAAACTGTTTTTT. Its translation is CATSPGQGGEKLFF.

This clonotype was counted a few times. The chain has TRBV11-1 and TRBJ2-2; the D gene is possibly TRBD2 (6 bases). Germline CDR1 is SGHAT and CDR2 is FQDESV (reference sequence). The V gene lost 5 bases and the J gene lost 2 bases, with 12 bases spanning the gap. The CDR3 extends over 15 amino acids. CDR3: CASSLGTSNTGELFF. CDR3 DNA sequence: TGTGCCAGCAGCCTCGGGACTTCCAACACCGGGGAGCTGTTTTTT.

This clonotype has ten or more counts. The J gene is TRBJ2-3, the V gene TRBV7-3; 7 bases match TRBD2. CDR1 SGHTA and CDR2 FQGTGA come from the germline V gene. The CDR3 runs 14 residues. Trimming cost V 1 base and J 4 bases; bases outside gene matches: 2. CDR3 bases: TGTGCCAGCAGCTTAATGGCGGGAGCAGATACGCAGTATTTT. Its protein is CASSLMAGADTQYF.

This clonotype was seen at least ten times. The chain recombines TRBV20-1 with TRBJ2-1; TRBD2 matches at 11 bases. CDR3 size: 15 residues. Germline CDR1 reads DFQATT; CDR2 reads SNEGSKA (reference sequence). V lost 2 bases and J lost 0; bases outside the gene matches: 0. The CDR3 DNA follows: TGCAGTGCTAGAACTAGCGGGAGCTCCTACAATGAGCAGTTCTTC. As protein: CSARTSGSSYNEQFF.

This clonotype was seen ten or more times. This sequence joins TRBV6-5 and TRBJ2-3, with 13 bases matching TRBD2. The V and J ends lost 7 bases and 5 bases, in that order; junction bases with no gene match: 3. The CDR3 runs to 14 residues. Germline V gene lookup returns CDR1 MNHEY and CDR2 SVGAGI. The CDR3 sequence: CASKGTSGIDTQYF. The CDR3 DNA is TGTGCCAGCAAAGGGACTAGCGGGATAGATACGCAGTATTTT.

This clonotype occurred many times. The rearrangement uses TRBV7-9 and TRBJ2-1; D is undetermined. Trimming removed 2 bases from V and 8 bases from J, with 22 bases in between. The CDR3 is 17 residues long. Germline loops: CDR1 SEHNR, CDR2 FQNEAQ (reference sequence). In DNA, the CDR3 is TGTGCCAGCAGCTTACAGGCCCCCAAGCCTTCGGGTGATGAGCAGTTCTTC. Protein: CASSLQAPKPSGDEQFF.

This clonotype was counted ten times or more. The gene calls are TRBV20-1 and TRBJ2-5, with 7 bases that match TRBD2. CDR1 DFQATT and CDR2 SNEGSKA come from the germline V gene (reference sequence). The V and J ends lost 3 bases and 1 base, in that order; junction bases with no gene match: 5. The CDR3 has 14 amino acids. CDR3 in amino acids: CSASPTSVQETQYF. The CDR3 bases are TGCAGTGCTAGCCCCACTAGCGTCCAAGAGACCCAGTACTTC.

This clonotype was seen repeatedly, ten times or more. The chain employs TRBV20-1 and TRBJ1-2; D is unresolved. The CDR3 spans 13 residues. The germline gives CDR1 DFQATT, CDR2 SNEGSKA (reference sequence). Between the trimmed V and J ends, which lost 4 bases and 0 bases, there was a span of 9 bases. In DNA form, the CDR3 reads TGCAGTGCTACCCACACAACTAACTATGGCTACACCTTC. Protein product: CSATHTTNYGYTF.

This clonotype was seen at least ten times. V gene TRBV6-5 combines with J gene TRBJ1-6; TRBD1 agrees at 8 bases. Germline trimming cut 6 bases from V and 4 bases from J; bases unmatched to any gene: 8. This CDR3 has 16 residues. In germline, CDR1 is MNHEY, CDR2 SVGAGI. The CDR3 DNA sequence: TGTGCCAGCAGCTCCCGGACAGGGATGTATAATTCACCCCTCCACTTT. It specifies CASSSRTGMYNSPLHF.

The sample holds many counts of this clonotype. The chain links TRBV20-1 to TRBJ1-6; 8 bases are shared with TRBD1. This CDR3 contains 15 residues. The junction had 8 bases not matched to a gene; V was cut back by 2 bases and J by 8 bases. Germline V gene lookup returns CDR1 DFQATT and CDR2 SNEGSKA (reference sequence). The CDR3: CSARSPTGDYSPLHF. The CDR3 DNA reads TGCAGTGCTAGATCCCCGACAGGGGACTATTCACCCCTCCACTTT.

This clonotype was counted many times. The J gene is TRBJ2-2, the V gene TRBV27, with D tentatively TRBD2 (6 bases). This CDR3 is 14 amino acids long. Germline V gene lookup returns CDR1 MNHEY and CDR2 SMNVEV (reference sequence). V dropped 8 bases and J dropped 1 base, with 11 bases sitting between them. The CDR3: CASSGTLNTGELFF. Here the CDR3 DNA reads TGTGCCAGCTCCGGGACTTTGAACACCGGGGAGCTGTTTTTT.

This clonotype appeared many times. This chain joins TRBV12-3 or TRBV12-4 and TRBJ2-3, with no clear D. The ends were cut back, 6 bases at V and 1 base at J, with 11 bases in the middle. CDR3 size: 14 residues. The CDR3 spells CASRRLAGTDTQYF. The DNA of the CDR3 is TGTGCCAGCAGGCGGTTGGCGGGCACAGATACGCAGTATTTT.

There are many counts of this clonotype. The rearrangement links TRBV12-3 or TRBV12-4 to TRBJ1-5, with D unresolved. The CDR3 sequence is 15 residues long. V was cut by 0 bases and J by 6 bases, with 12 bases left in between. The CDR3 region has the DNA TGTGCCAGCAGTTTAGCTAGGTGGAGGACTCAGCCCCAGCATTTT. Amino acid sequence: CASSLARWRTQPQHF.

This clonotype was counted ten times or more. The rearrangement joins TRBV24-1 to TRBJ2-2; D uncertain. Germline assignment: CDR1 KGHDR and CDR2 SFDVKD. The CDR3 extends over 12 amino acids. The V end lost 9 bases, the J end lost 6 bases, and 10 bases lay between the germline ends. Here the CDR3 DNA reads TGTGCCACCCGCTCCTTATCCGGGGAGCTGTTTTTT. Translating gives CATRSLSGELFF.

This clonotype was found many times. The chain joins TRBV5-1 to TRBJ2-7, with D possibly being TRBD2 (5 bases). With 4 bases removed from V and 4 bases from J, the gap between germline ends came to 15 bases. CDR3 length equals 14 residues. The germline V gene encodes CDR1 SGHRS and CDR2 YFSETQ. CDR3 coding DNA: TGCGCCAGCAGCCTCCTTTTAGGCGGGTACGAGCAGTACTTC. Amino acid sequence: CASSLLLGGYEQYF.

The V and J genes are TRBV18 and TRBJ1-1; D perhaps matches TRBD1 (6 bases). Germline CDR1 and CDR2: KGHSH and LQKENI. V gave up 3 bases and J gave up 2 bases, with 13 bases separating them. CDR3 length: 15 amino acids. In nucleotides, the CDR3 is TGTGCCAGCTCACCTCAGGGGAGAGAAAACACTGAAGCTTTCTTT. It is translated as CASSPQGRENTEAFF.

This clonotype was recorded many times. CDR3 residues: CASTQAPGPQETQYF. The CDR3 bases are TGTGCCAGCACCCAGGCGCCGGGACCACAAGAGACCCAGTACTTC. The J gene is TRBJ2-5, the V gene TRBV7-9; either TRBD1 or TRBD2 may fit D (5 bases each). The V end was cut by 7 bases, the J end by 2 bases, with 17 bases between. Germline CDR1 SEHNR, CDR2 FQNEAQ (reference sequence). The CDR3 has 15 residues.

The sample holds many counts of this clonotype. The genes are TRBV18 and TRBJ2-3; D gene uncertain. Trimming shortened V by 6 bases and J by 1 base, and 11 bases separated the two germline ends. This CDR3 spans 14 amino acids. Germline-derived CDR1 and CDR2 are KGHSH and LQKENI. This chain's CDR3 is CASSQVPGTDTQYF. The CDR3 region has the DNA TGTGCCAGCTCGCAAGTTCCTGGCACAGATACGCAGTATTTT.

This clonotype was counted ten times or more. Here the CDR3 DNA reads TGCGCCAGCAGCCAAGATAGTCTGTCCTACGAGCAGTACTTC. Amino acids: CASSQDSLSYEQYF. This chain uses TRBV4-3 with TRBJ2-7; D is ambiguous. V lost 0 bases to trimming and J lost 1 base, with 7 bases between them. This CDR3 comprises 14 residues. CDR1 LGHNA and CDR2 YSLEER come from the germline V gene.

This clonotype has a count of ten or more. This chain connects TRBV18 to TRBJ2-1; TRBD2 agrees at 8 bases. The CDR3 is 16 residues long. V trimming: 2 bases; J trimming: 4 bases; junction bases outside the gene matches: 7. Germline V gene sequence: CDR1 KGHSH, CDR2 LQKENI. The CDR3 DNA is TGTGCCAGCTCACCAACACTTGGACTAGCATACAATGAGCAGTTCTTC. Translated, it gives CASSPTLGLAYNEQFF.

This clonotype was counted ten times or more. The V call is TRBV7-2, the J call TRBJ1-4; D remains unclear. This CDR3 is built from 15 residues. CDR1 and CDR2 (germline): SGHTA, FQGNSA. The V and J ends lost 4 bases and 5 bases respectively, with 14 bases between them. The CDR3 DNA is TGTGCCAGCAGCTCCCGAGGACGGGTCAATGAAAAACTGTTTTTT. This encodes CASSSRGRVNEKLFF.

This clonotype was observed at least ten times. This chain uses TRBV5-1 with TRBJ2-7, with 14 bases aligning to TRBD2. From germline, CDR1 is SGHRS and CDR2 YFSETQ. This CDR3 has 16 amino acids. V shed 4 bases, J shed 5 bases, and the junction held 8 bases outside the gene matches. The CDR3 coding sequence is TGCGCCAGCAGCCCTGGGACTAGCGGGAGACCACACGAGCAGTACTTC. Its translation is CASSPGTSGRPHEQYF.

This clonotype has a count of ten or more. This chain's CDR3 is CASSETSTSGYYEQYF. DNA for the CDR3: TGTGCCAGCAGCGAAACTTCGACTAGCGGTTACTACGAGCAGTACTTC. The chain combines TRBV7-2 with TRBJ2-7, with 9 bases matching TRBD2. Germline lookup yields CDR1 SGHTA and CDR2 FQGNSA. After removal of 5 bases from V and 3 bases from J, the junction contained 11 bases not matched to a gene. This CDR3 has 16 amino acids.

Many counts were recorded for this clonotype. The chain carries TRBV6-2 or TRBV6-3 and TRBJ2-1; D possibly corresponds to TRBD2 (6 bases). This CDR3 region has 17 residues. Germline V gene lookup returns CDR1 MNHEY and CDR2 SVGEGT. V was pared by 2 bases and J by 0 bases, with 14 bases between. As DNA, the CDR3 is TGTGCCAGCAGTTACCCCAGGGTAGCGGTCTCCTACAATGAGCAGTTCTTC. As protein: CASSYPRVAVSYNEQFF.

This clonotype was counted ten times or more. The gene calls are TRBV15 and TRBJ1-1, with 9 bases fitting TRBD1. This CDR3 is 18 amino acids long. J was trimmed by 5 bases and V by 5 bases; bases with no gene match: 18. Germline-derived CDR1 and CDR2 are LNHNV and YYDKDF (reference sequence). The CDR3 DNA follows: TGTGCCACCAGCGGCCAGGGACAGGGCGGGAAAGTGGGTACTGAAGCTTTCTTT. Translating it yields CATSGQGQGGKVGTEAFF.

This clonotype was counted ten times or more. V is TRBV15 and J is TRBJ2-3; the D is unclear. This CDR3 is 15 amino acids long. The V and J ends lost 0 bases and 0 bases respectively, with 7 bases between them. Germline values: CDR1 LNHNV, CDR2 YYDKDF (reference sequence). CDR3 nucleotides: TGTGCCACCAGCAGAGATGGGTGGAGCACAGATACGCAGTATTTT. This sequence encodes CATSRDGWSTDTQYF.